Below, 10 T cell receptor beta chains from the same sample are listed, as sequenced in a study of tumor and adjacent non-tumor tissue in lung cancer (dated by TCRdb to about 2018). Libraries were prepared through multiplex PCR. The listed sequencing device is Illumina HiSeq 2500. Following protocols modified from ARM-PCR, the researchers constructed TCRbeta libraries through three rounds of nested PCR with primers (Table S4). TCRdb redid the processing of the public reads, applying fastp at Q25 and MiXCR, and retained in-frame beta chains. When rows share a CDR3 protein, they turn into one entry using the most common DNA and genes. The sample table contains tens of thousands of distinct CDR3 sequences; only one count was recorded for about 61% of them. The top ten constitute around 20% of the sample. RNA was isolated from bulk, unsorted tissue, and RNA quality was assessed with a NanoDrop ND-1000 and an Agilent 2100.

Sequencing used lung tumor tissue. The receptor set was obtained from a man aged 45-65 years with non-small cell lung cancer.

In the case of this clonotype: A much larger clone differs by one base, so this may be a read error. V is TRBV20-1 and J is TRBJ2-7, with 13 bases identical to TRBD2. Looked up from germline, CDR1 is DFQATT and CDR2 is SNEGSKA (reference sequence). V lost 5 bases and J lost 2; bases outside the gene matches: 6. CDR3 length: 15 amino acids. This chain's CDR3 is CSAPITSGGAYEQYF. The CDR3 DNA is TGCAGTGCTCCTATTACTAGCGGGGGGGCCTACGAGCAGTACTTC.

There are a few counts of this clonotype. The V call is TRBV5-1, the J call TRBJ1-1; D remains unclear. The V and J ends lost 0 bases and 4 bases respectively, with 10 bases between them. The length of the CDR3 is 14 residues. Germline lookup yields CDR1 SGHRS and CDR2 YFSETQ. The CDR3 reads CASSLVPGSTEAFF. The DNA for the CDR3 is TGCGCCAGCAGCTTGGTTCCGGGGAGCACTGAAGCTTTCTTT.

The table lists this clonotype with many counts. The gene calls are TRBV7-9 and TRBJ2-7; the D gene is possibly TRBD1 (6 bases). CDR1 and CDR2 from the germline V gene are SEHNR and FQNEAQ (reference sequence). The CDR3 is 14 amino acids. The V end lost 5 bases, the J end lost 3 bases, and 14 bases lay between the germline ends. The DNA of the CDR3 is TGTGCCAGCAGCCCCAACAAACAGGGCTACGAGCAGTACTTC. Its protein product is CASSPNKQGYEQYF.

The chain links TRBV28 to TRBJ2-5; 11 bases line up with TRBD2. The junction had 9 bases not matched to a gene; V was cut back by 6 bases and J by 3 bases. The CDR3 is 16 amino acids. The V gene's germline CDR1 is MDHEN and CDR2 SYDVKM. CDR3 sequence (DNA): TGTGCCAGCAGACGCCTAGCGGGAGGCCGGGAAGAGACCCAGTACTTC. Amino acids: CASRRLAGGREETQYF.

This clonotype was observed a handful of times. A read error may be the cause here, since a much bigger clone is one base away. The CDR3 coding sequence is TGTGCCAGCAGTTACCTCTCTGCGTGGGTCACCGGGGAGCTGTTTTTT. It encodes CASSYLSAWVTGELFF. V is TRBV6-5 and J is TRBJ2-2; D unresolved. CDR1 is MNHEY, CDR2 SVGAGI, per germline. The CDR3 has 16 residues. V was clipped by 2 bases and J by 4 bases, with 14 bases between them.

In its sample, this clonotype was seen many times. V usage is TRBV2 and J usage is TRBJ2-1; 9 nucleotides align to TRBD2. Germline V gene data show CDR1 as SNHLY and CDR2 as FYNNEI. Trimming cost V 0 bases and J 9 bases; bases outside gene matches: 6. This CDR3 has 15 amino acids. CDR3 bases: TGTGCCAGCAGTGAAGCGGCTAGCGGGATGGCTGAGCAGTTCTTC. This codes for CASSEAASGMAEQFF.

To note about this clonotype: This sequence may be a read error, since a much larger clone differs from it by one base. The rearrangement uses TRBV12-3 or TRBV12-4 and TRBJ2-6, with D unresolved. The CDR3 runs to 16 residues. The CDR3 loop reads CASSYTLGSWANVLTF. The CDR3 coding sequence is TGTGCCAGCAGTTATACACTGGGCTCTTGGGCCAACGTCCTGACTTTC.

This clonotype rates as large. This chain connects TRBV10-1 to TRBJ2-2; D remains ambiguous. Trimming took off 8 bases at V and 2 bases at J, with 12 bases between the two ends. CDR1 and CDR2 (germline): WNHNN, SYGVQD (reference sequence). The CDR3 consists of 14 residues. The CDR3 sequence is CASAKGFNTGELFF. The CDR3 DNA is TGCGCCAGCGCAAAGGGCTTTAACACCGGGGAGCTGTTTTTT.

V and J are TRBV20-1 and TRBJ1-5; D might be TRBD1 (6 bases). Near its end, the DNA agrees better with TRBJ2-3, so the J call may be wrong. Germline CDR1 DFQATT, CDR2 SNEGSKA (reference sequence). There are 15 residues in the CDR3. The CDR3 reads CSARGLGGGNQPQYF. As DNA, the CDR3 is TGCAGTGCTAGGGGATTGGGTGGGGGCAATCAGCCCCAGTATTTT.

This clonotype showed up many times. The CDR3 DNA reads as TGTGCTAGTGGTTTGGGGTCCGGGGGCTGGCAGCCCCAGCATTTT. This sequence encodes CASGLGSGGWQPQHF. The V call is TRBV12-5, the J call TRBJ1-5; D perhaps matches TRBD1 (6 bases). Germline V gene data show CDR1 as LGHNT and CDR2 as FRNRAP. This CDR3 has 15 amino acids. The V end lost 1 base, the J end lost 7 bases, and 14 bases lay between the germline ends.